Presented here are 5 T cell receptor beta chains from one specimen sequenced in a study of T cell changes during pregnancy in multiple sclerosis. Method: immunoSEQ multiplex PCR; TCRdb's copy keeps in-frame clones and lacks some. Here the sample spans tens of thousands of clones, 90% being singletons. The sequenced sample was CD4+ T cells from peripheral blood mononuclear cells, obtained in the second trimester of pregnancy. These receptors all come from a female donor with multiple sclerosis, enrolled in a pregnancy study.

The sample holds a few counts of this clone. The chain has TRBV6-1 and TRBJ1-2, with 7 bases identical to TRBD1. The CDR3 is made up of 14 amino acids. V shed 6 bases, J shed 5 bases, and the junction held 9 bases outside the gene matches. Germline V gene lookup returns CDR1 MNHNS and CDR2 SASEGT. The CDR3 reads CASRPRQGEYGYTF. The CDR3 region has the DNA TGTGCCAGCAGGCCAAGACAGGGAGAGTATGGCTACACCTTC.

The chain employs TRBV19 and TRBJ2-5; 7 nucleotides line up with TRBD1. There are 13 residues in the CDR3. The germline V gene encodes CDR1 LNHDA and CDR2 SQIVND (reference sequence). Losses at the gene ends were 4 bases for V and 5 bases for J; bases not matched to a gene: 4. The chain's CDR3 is CASSTRDSETQYF. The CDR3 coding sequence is TGTGCCAGTAGTACCAGGGACAGCGAGACCCAGTACTTC.

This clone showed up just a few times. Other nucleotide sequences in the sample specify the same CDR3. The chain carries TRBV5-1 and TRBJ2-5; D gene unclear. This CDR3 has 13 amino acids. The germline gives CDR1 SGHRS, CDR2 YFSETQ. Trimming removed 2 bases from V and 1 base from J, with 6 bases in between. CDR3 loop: CASSLSGQETQYF. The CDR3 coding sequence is TGCGCCAGCAGCTTATCCGGCCAAGAGACCCAGTACTTC.

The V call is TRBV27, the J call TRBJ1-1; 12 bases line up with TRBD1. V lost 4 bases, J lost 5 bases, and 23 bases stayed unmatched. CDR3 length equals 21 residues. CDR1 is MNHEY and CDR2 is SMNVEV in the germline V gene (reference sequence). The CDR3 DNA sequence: TGTGCCAGCAGTTCAAAATACACCTGGCCGGGACAGGGGGCGAGAGGAACTGAAGCTTTCTTT. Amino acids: CASSSKYTWPGQGARGTEAFF.

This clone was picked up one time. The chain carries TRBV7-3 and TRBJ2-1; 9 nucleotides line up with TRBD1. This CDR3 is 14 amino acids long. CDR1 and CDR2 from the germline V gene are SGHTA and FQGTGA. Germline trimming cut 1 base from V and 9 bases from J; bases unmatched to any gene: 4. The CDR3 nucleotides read TGTGCCAGCAGCTTAAACAGGGGGCAGGGTGAGCAGTTCTTC. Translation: CASSLNRGQGEQFF.